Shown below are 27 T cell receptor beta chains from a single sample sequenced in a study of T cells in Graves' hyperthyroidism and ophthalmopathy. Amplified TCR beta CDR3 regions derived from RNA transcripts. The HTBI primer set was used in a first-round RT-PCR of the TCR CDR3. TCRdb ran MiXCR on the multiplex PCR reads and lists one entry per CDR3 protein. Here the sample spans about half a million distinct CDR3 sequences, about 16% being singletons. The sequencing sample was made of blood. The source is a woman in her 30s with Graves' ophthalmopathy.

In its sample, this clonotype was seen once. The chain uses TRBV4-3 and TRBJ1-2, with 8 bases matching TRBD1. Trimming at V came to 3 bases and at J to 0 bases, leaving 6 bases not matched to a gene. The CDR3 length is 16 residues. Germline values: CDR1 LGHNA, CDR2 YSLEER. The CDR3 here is CASSHLTGAANYGYTF. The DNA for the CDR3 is TGCGCCAGCAGCCATTTGACAGGGGCTGCTAACTATGGCTACACCTTC.

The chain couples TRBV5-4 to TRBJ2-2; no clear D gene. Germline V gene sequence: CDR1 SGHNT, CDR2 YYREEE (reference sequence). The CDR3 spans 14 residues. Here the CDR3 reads CAYRAIPYTGELFF. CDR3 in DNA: TGTGCGTACCGGGCTATACCATACACCGGGGAGCTGTTTTTT.

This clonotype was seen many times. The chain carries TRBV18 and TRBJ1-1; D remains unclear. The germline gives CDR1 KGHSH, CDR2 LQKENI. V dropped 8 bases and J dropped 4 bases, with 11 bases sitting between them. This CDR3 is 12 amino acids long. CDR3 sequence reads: CASEKKGTEAFF. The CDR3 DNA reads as TGTGCCAGCGAGAAAAAAGGCACTGAAGCTTTCTTT. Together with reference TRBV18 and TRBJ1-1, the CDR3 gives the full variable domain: NAGVMQNPRHLVRRRGQEARLRCSPMKGHSHVYWYRQLPEEGLKFMVYLQKENIIDESGMPKERFSAEFPKEGPSILRIQQVVRGDSAAYFCASEKKGTEAFFGQGTRLTVV.

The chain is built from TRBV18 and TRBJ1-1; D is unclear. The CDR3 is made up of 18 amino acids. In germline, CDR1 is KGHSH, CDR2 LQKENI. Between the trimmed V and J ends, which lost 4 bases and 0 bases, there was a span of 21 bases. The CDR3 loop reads CASSHAPWGMGVNTEAFF. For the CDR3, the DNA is TGTGCCAGCTCACACGCGCCGTGGGGAATGGGAGTGAACACTGAAGCTTTCTTT.

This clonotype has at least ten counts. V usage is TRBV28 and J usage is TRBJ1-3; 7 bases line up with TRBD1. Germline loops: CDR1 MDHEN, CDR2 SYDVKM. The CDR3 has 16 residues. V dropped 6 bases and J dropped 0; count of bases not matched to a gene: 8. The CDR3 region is CASSQMGQRSGNTIYF. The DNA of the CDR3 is TGTGCCAGCAGCCAAATGGGACAGCGCTCTGGAAACACCATATATTTT.

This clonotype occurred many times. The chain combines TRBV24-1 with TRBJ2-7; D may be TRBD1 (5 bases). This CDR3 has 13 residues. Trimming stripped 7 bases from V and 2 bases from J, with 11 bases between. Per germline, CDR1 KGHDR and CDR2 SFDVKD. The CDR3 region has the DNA TGTGCCACCAGGAAACAGGCGACCTACGAGCAGTACTTC. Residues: CATRKQATYEQYF.

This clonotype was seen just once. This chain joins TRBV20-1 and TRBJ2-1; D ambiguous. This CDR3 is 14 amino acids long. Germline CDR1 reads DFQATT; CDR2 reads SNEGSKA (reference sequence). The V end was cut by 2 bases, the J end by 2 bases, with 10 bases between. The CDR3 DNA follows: TGCAGTGCTAGACCCGCAATAGCCTACAATGAGCAGTTCTTC. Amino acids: CSARPAIAYNEQFF.

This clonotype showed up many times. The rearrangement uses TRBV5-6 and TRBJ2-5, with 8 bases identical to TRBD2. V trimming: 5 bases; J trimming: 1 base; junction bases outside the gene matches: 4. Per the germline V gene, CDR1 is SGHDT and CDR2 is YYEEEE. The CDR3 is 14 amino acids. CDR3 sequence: CASRMTSVQETQYF. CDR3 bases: TGTGCCAGCAGGATGACTAGCGTCCAAGAGACCCAGTACTTC.

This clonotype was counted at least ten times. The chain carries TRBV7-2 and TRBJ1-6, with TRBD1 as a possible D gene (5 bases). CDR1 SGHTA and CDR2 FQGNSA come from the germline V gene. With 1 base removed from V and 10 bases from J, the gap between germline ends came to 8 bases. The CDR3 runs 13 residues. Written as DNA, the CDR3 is TGTGCCAGCAGCTTAGGCAGGGACTCACCCCTCCACTTT. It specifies CASSLGRDSPLHF. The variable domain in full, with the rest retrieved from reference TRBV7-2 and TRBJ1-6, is GAGVSQSPSNKVTEKGKDVELRCDPISGHTALYWYRQSLGQGLEFLIYFQGNSAPDKSGLPSDRFSAERTGGSVSTLTIQRTQQEDSAVYLCASSLGRDSPLHFGNGTRLTVT.

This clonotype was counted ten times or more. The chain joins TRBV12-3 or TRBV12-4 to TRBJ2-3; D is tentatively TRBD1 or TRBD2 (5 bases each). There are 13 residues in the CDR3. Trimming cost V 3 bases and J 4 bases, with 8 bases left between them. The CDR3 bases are TGTGCCAGCAGTTTTGGGGGTCCAGATACGCAGTATTTT. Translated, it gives CASSFGGPDTQYF.

The CDR3 spells CASSGDSTGELFF. The CDR3, as DNA: TGTGCCAGCAGTGGGGATTCTACCGGGGAGCTGTTTTTT. J is TRBJ2-2 and V is TRBV6-2 or TRBV6-3; D not resolved. The CDR3 consists of 13 residues. Trimming took off 5 bases at V and 5 bases at J, with 9 bases between the two ends. Germline V gives CDR1 MNHEY, CDR2 SVGEGT.

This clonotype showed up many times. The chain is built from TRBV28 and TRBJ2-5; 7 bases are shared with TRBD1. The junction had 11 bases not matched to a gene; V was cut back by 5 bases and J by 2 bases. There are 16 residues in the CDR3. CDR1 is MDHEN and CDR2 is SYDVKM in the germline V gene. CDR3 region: CASSQFGQVVQETQYF. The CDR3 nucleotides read TGTGCCAGCAGTCAATTTGGACAGGTTGTACAAGAGACCCAGTACTTC.

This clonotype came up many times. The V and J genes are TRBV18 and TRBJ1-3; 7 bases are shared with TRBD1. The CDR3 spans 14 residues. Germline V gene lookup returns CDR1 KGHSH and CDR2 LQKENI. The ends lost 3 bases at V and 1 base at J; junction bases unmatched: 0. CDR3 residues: CASSPTGSGNTIYF. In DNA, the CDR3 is TGTGCCAGCTCACCGACAGGGTCTGGAAACACCATATATTTT. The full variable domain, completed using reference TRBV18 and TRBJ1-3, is NAGVMQNPRHLVRRRGQEARLRCSPMKGHSHVYWYRQLPEEGLKFMVYLQKENIIDESGMPKERFSAEFPKEGPSILRIQQVVRGDSAAYFCASSPTGSGNTIYFGEGSWLTVV.

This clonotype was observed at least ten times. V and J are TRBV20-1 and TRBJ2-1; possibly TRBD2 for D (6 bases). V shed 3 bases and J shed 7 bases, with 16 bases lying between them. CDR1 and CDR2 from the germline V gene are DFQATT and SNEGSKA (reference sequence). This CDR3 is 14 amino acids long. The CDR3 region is CSASYSGVVNEQFF. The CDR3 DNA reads TGCAGTGCTAGTTATTCGGGAGTAGTAAATGAGCAGTTCTTC.

The CDR3 is CATSDLSGTGGADTQYF. CDR3 DNA sequence: TGTGCCACCAGTGATTTATCCGGGACAGGGGGAGCAGATACGCAGTATTTT. The V call is TRBV24-1, the J call TRBJ2-3; 11 positions match TRBD1. Unmatched junction bases numbered 6, after V lost 1 base and J lost 4 bases. CDR1 is KGHDR and CDR2 is SFDVKD in the germline V gene. The CDR3 has 17 residues.

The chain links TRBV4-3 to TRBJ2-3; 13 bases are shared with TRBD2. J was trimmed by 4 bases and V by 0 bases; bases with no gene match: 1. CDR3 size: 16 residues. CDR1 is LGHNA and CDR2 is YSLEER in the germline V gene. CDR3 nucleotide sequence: TGCGCCAGCAGCCAAGAACTAGCGGGAGGGCCAGATACGCAGTATTTT. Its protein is CASSQELAGGPDTQYF.

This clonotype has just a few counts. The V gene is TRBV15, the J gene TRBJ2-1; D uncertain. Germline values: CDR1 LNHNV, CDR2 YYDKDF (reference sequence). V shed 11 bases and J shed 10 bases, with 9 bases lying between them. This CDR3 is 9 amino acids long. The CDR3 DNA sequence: TGTGCCTACCGAGCGGAGCAGTTCTTC. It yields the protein CAYRAEQFF.

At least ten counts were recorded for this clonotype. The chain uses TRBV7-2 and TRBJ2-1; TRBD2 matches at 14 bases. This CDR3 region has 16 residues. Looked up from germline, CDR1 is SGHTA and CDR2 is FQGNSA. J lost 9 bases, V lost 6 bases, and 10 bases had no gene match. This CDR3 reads CASRKTIGLAGGEQFF. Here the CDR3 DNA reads TGTGCCAGCAGGAAGACAATTGGACTAGCGGGAGGTGAGCAGTTCTTC.

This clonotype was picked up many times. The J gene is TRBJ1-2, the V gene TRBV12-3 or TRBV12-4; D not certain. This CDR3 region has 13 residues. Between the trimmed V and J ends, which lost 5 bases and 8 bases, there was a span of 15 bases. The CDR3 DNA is TGTGCCAGCAGTCTGGACGGAGTCTGGGGCTACACCTTC. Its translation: CASSLDGVWGYTF.

The CDR3 sequence is CSATPGARVYEQYF. As DNA, the CDR3 is TGCAGTGCCACCCCGGGGGCCAGGGTCTACGAGCAGTACTTC. The J gene is TRBJ2-7, the V gene TRBV20-1; the D call may be TRBD1 or TRBD2 (6 bases each). Trimming pared 6 bases from V and 3 bases from J, leaving 18 bases between. This CDR3 is built from 14 residues. Germline loops: CDR1 DFQATT, CDR2 SNEGSKA (reference sequence).

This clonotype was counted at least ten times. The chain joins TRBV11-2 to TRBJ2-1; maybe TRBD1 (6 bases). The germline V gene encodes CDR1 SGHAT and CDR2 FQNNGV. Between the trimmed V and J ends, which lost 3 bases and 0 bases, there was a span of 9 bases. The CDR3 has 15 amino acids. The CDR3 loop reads CASSFRGSSYNEQFF. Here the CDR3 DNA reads TGTGCCAGCAGCTTTAGGGGGAGCTCCTACAATGAGCAGTTCTTC.

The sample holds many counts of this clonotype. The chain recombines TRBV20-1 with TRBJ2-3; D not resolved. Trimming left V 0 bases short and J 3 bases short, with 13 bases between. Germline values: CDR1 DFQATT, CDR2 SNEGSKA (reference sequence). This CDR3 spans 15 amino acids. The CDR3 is CSARDSSDPTDTQYF. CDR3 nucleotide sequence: TGCAGTGCTAGAGATTCGTCTGATCCAACAGATACGCAGTATTTT.

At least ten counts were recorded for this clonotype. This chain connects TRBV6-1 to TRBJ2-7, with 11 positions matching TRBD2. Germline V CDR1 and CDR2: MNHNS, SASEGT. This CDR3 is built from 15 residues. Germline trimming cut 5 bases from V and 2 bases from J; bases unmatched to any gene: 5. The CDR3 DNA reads TGTGCCAGCAGTCCCGGGACTAGCGGAACCTACGAGCAGTACTTC. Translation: CASSPGTSGTYEQYF.

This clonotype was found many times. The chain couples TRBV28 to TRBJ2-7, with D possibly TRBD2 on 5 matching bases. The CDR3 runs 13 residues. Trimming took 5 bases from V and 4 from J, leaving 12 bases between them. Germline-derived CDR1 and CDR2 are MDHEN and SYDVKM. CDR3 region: CASSKSGIYEQYF. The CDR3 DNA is TGTGCCAGCAGTAAGAGCGGAATTTACGAGCAGTACTTC.

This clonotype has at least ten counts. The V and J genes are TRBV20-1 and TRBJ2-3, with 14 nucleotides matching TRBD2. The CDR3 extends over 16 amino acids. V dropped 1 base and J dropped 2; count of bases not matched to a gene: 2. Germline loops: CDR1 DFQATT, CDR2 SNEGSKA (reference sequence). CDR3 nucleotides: TGCAGTGCTAGAGGGACTAGCGGGAGGTCCACAGATACGCAGTATTTT. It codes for CSARGTSGRSTDTQYF.

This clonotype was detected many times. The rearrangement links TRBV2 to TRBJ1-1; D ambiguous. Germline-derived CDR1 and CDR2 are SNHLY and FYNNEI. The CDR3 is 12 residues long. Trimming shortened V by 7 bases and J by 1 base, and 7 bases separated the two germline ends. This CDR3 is CASKAGNTEAFF. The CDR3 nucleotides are TGTGCCAGCAAGGCGGGGAACACTGAAGCTTTCTTT.

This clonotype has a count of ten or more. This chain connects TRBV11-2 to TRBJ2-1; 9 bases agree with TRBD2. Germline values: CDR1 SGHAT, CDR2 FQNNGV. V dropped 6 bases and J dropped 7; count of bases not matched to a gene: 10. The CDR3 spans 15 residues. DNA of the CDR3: TGTGCCAGCAGTTCCCCTAGCGGGATAAGGAATGAGCAGTTCTTC. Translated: CASSSPSGIRNEQFF.